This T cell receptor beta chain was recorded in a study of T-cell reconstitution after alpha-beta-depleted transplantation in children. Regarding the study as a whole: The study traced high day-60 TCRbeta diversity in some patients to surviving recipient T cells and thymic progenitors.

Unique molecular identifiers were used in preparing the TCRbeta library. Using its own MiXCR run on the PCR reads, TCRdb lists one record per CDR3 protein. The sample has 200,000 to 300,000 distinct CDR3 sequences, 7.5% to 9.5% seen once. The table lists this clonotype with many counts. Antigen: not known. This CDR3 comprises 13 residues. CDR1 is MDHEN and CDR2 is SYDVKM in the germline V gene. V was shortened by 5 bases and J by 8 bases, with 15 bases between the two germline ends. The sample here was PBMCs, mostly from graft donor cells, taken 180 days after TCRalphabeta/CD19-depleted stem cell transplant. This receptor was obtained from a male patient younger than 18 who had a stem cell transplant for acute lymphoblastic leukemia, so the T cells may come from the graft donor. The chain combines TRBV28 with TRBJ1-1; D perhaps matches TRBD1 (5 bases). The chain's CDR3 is CASSPNEGQEAFF. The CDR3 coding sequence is TGTGCCAGCAGTCCAAACGAGGGGCAGGAAGCTTTCTTT. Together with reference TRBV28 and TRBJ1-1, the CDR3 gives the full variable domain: DVKVTQSSRYLVKRTGEKVFLECVQDMDHENMFWYRQDPGLGLRLIYFSYDVKMKEKGDIPEGYSVSREKKERFSLILESASTNQTSMYLCASSPNEGQEAFFGQGTRLTVV.